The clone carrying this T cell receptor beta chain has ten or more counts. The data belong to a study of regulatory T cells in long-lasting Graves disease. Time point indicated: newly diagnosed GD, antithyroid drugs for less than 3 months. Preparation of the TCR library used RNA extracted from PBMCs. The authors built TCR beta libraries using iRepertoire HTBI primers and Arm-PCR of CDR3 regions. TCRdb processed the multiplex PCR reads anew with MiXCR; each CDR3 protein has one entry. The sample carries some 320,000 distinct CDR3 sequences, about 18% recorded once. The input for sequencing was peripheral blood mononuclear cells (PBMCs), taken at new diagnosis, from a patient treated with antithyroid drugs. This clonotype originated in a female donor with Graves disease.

As DNA, the CDR3 is TGCAGTGCTCTGATGGGAGTTTATGGCTACACCTTC. Its translation is CSALMGVYGYTF. The V and J genes are TRBV20-1 and TRBJ1-2; D gene ambiguous. Trimming pared 5 bases from V and 5 bases from J, leaving 12 bases between. Germline V CDR1 and CDR2: DFQATT, SNEGSKA (reference sequence). The CDR3 has 12 residues.